This T cell receptor beta chain comes out of a study of T cell responses to AZD1222 COVID-19 vaccine. As for this clone: Its antigen is not known.

Second doses that came at about 4 or about 12 weeks were put together. Data came from immunoSEQ multiplex PCR; TCRdb stores just in-frame clones and leaves some out. Of just under 150,000 clones in the sample, more than 70% were seen once. General observations from the study: Sampled repertoires all dated from after the peak T cell response. Baseline antibody screening turned up just six seropositive AZD1222 recipients. Donors skewed white British and female; clonal diversity was possibly underestimated.

The germline gives CDR1 MNHEY, CDR2 SVGAGI. CDR3 length: 13 residues. The V and J ends lost 4 bases and 7 bases respectively, with 11 bases between them. The sequencing here drew on peripheral blood, taken 28 days after the second AZD1222 dose. V and J are TRBV6-5 and TRBJ2-1; D is perhaps TRBD1 or TRBD2 (5 bases each). This TCR was sampled from an adult who received the AZD1222 COVID-19 vaccine. CDR3 sequence (DNA): TGTGCCAGCAGTTTGGCCAGGGAGAATGAGCAGTTCTTC. Its protein is CASSLARENEQFF.